This T cell receptor beta chain was found in a study of PD-1 blockade in mismatch repair-deficient tumors. This clone has a handful of counts. Measured with immunoSEQ multiplex PCR; TCRdb has only the in-frame clones, and not every one. This table holds about 34,000 clones, roughly 80% found once. Every patient had mismatch repair deficiency by PCR or immunohistochemistry. The TCR comes from an adult with mismatch repair-deficient cancer. Sequencing was performed on PBMCs, taken roughly 6 weeks after starting pembrolizumab.

CDR3 DNA: TGCGCCAGCAGCTTAGGACAGGGGGCGGAAAAACTGTTTTTT. Translated, it gives CASSLGQGAEKLFF. The chain uses TRBV5-1 and TRBJ1-4, with TRBD1 matching over 11 bases. The CDR3 is 14 residues long. V gave up 2 bases and J gave up 8 bases; unmatched junction bases: 2. Germline assignment: CDR1 SGHRS and CDR2 YFSETQ.